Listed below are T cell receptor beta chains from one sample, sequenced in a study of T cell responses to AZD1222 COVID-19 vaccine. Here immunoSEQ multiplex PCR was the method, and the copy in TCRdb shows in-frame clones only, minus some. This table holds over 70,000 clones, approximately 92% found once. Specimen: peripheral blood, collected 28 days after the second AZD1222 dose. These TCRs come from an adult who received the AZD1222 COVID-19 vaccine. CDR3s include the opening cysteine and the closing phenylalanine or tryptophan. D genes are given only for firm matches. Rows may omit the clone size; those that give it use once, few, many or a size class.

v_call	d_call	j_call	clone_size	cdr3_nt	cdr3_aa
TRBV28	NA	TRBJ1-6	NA	TGTGCCAGCAGTTTATGGGGAGGTGATAATTCACCCCTCCACTTT	CASSLWGGDNSPLHF
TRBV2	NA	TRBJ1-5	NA	TGTGCCAGCAGCAATCAAGGGCTAAATCAGCCCCAGCATTTT	CASSNQGLNQPQHF
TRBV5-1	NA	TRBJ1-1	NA	TGCGCCAGCAGCTCACAACAGAACACTGAAGCTTTCTTT	CASSSQQNTEAFF
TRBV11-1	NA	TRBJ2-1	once	TGTGCCAGCAGCTTTAGCGGTCTAAACAATGAGCAGTTCTTC	CASSFSGLNNEQFF
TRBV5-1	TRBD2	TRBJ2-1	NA	TGCGCCAGCAGCATATCTAGCGGGAGGGCCAGGGGAGATGAGCAGTTCTTC	CASSISSGRARGDEQFF
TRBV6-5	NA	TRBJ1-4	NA	TGTGCCAGCAGTTTACAGGGAACGGGGGGGAAACTGTTTTTT	CASSLQGTGGKLFF
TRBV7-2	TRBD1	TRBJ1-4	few	TGTGCCAGCAGCTTACGACAGGGGGCAAACGAAAAACTGTTTTTT	CASSLRQGANEKLFF
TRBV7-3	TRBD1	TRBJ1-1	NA	TGTGCCAGCAGCTCAACAGGGGGCTACATGAACACTGAAGCTTTCTTT	CASSSTGGYMNTEAFF
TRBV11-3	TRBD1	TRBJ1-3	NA	TGTGCCAGCAGCCGTGGGACAGGGGGCTCTGGAAACACCATATATTTT	CASSRGTGGSGNTIYF
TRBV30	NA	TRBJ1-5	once	TGTGCCTGGGGACCCACAGGGTCCAATCAGCCCCAGCATTTT	CAWGPTGSNQPQHF
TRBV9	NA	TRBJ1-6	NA	TGTGCCAGCAGCGTAGATCCCTGGACAAGAAATTCACCCCTCCACTTT	CASSVDPWTRNSPLHF
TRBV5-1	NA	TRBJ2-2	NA	TGCGCCAGCAGCTTGGGGGGATCCGGGGAGCTGTTTTTT	CASSLGGSGELFF
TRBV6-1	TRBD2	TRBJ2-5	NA	TGTGCCAGCAGTGAACGACTAGCGGGACCCGGCCAAGAGACCCAGTACTTC	CASSERLAGPGQETQYF
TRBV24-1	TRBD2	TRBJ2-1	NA	TGTGCCACCACCGCAACGACCGGGACTAGCGGATTCAATGAGCAGTTCTTC	CATTATTGTSGFNEQFF
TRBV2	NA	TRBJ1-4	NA	TGTGCCAGCAGGGCGGGACTGGGAGAAAAACTGTTTTTT	CASRAGLGEKLFF
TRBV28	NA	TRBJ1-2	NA	TGTGCCAGCAGTCTCCCGGGTCCCGTGGGCTATGGCTACACCTTC	CASSLPGPVGYGYTF
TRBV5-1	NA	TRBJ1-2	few	TGCGCCAGCAGCGCGAAGCTGAACTATGGCTACACCTTC	CASSAKLNYGYTF
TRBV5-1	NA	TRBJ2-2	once	TGCGCCAGCTCGGGGGTGTTCACCGGGGAGCTGTTTTTT	CASSGVFTGELFF
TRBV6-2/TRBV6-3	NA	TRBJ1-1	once	TGTGCCAGCAGTGACCCGGTGGGGGAAGCTTTCTTT	CASSDPVGEAFF
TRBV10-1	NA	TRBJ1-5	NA	TGCGCCACCCTAAGTAGCAATCAGCCCCAGCATTTT	CATLSSNQPQHF
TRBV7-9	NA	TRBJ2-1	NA	TGTGCCAGCAGCTTAGATTCGGCTGAGCAGTTCTTC	CASSLDSAEQFF
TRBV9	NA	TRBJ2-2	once	TGTGCCAGCAGCGTAGTGGCTAGCGCCCCCGGGGAGCTGTTTTTT	CASSVVASAPGELFF
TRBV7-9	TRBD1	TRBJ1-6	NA	TGTGCCAGCAGCTTAGTGACAGGGGTGGGAAATTCACCCCTCCACTTT	CASSLVTGVGNSPLHF
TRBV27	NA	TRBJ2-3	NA	TGTGCCAGCAGAGGTACGAAGGGAGATACGCAGTATTTT	CASRGTKGDTQYF
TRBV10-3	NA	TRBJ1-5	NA	TGTGCCATCAGTGGAGGCAGGCCCGGGGGCAATCAGCCCCAGCATTTT	CAISGGRPGGNQPQHF
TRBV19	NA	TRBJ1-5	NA	TGTGCCAGTAGTATCTCGTGGGCAAATCAGCCCCAGCATTTT	CASSISWANQPQHF
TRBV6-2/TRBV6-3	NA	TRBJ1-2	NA	TGTGCCAGCAGTTATTCAAGGGACTATGGCTACACCTTC	CASSYSRDYGYTF
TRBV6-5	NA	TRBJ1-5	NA	TGTGCCAGCATCCCGAGGGAAGTTAGCAATCAGCCCCAGCATTTT	CASIPREVSNQPQHF
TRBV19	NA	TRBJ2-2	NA	TGTGCCAGTAGTATTACTAGAAACACCGGGGAGCTGTTTTTT	CASSITRNTGELFF
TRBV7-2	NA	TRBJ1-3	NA	TGTGCCAGCAGCTTGGTAAAGATCGCCCGGAACACCATATATTTT	CASSLVKIARNTIYF
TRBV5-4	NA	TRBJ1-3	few	TGTGCCAGCAGCTTGGGCAGGGACACCGTTAACACCATATATTTT	CASSLGRDTVNTIYF
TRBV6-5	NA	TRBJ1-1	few	TGTGCCAGCAGTAAACAGAACATGAACACTGAAGCTTTCTTT	CASSKQNMNTEAFF
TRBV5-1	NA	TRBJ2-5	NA	TGCGCCAGCAGCTGGGGGCAAGTTGCGGGGGCCCAGTACTTC	CASSWGQVAGAQYF
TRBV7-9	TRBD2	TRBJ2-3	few	TGTGCCAGCAGCCCCCAGCCCCTACTAGCGGGGTTACAAGATACGCAGTATTTT	CASSPQPLLAGLQDTQYF
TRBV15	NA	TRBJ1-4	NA	TGTGCCACCAGCAGAGGGGGCAGGCCATGGGTGGTTGACGAAAAACTGTTTTTT	CATSRGGRPWVVDEKLFF
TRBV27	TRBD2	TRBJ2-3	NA	TGTGCCAGCAGTTTATCCACAAGGGGAGCGGGACTTAGCACAGATACGCAGTATTTT	CASSLSTRGAGLSTDTQYF
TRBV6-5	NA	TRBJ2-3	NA	TGTGCCAGCAGTTACTTGGCTGCGGGCAACACAGATACGCAGTATTTT	CASSYLAAGNTDTQYF
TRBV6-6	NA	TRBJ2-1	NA	TGTGCCAGCAGCCCCAGGTGGACCCGGAGCTCCTACAATGAGCAGTTCTTC	CASSPRWTRSSYNEQFF
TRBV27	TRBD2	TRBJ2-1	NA	TGTGCCAGCAGTTTACGGGCGGGAGAATACAATGAGCAGTTCTTC	CASSLRAGEYNEQFF
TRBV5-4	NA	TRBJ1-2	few	TGTGCCAGCAGCTTGGGGCAGGGAATCGTTGGCTACACCTTC	CASSLGQGIVGYTF
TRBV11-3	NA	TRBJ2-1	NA	TGTGCCAGCAGCCCGCTGGGGACTCTGGCTGAGCAGTTCTTC	CASSPLGTLAEQFF
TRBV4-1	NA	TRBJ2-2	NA	TGCGCCAGCAGCCAAGGAGTCGGGGAGCTGTTTTTT	CASSQGVGELFF
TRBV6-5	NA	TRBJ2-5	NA	TGTGCCAGCAAGACGGGCGGGGAGACCCAGTACTTC	CASKTGGETQYF
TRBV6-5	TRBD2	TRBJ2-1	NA	TGTGCCAGCATCGGGGTGCTAGCGGGAGGCACGGAGCAGTTCTTC	CASIGVLAGGTEQFF
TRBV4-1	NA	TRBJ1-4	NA	TGCGCCAGCAGCCTCATGCGGGGAACTAATGAAAAACTGTTTTTT	CASSLMRGTNEKLFF
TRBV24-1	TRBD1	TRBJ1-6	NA	TGTGCCACCAGTGAAGCGGCCAGGGGGTCACCCCTCCACTTT	CATSEAARGSPLHF
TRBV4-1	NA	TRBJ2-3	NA	TGCGCCAGCAGCCAAGAACAGGGTCCAGATACGCAGTATTTT	CASSQEQGPDTQYF